The 5 T cell receptor beta chains presented below share a single source sample, sequenced in a study of blood T cell repertoires in COVID-19. The assay was immunoSEQ multiplex PCR, and TCRdb's table has in-frame clones only and misses some. The sample contains hundreds of thousands of clones, more than 70% of which appear only once. Sequencing was performed on peripheral blood. Receptors were obtained from a woman aged 55 to 70 with COVID-19, enrolled during active disease.

A single count supports this clone. This rearrangement joins TRBV7-8 to TRBJ1-5; TRBD1 agrees at 7 bases. The CDR3 runs 17 residues. Unmatched junction bases numbered 13, after V lost 5 bases and J lost 3 bases. In germline, CDR1 is SGHVS, CDR2 FQNEAQ. The CDR3 coding sequence is TGTGCCAGCAGCCCGGGGACAGTCGGTAAGGTCAATCAGCCCCAGCATTTT. Translating it yields CASSPGTVGKVNQPQHF.

V usage is TRBV3-1 (or the pseudogene TRBV3-2) and J usage is TRBJ2-5; no clear D gene. V was shortened by 0 bases and J by 7 bases, with 12 bases between the two germline ends. Germline values: CDR1 LGHDT, CDR2 YNNKEL (reference sequence). The CDR3 spans 14 residues. DNA of the CDR3: TGTGCCAGCAGCCAAGAGGCCGCGGCAAGGACCCAGTACTTC. Amino acids: CASSQEAAARTQYF.

Written as DNA, the CDR3 is TGCGCCAGCAGCAGGACCGGGACAGGGGCGGGGGAGACCCAGTACTTC. Protein product: CASSRTGTGAGETQYF. The chain joins TRBV5-1 to TRBJ2-5, with TRBD1 matching over 10 bases. Trimming cost V 4 bases and J 5 bases; bases outside gene matches: 11. The CDR3 length is 16 residues. Germline V CDR1 and CDR2: SGHRS, YFSETQ.

The chain carries TRBV6-1 and TRBJ1-5, with TRBD1 as a possible D gene (5 bases). V dropped 3 bases and J dropped 6 bases, with 9 bases sitting between them. The CDR3 length is 13 residues. Germline CDR1 and CDR2: MNHNS and SASEGT. Here the CDR3 reads CASSDREGQPQHF. The DNA for the CDR3 is TGTGCCAGCAGTGACAGGGAGGGTCAGCCCCAGCATTTT.

Concerning this clone: One end of the junction does not line up with germline, which may come from a read error. The V and J genes are TRBV7-2 and TRBJ1-4; D is uncertain. Germline V lookup: CDR1 SGHTA, CDR2 FQGNSA. The length of the CDR3 is 12 residues. The CDR3 region has the DNA TGTGCCAGCAGCTTAACTTATGAAAAACTGTTTTTT. It is translated as CASSLTYEKLFF.